The 27 T cell receptor beta chains presented below share a single source sample, sequenced in a study of T cell repertoires in cytomegalovirus infection. TCRdb recomputed calls from the reads with MiXCR, one row per CDR3 protein. This sample has about 920,000 distinct CDR3 sequences; about a third occur once, and the top ten carry roughly 13%. Their antigens remain unidentified. This material consisted of cultured CD8+ T cells from PBMCs, taken from culture after CMV antigen stimulation. These receptors came from a human donor in good health (CMV status not recorded). Some clones in this sample may be carry-over from other donors' samples.

This chain's CDR3 is CASSPNGNTEAFF. The CDR3 bases are TGTGCCAGCAGCCCCAATGGGAACACTGAAGCTTTCTTT. The rearrangement joins TRBV7-6 to TRBJ1-1; D is unresolved. Germline V CDR1 and CDR2: SGHVS, FNYEAQ. Trimming pared 5 bases from V and 1 base from J, leaving 8 bases between. CDR3 size: 13 residues.

The genes are TRBV19 and TRBJ1-5; tentative D call: TRBD1 (6 bases). CDR1 and CDR2 (germline): LNHDA, SQIVND (reference sequence). V lost 6 bases to trimming and J lost 1 base, with 13 bases between them. This CDR3 contains 15 residues. The CDR3 DNA follows: TGTGCCAGTAGCGGGGCAGGGGCCAGCAATCAGCCCCAGCATTTT. Translating gives CASSGAGASNQPQHF.

This chain links TRBV19 with TRBJ1-1, with D possibly being TRBD1 (5 bases). The CDR3 extends over 15 amino acids. Trimming took off 4 bases at V and 1 base at J, with 13 bases between the two ends. CDR1 is LNHDA and CDR2 is SQIVND in the germline V gene (reference sequence). The CDR3 spells CASSTLTDPNTEAFF. CDR3 bases: TGTGCCAGTAGTACCCTGACAGACCCGAACACTGAAGCTTTCTTT.

This chain uses TRBV2 with TRBJ2-1, with 8 bases lining up with TRBD2. With 7 bases clipped from V and 0 bases from J, the junction kept 11 bases outside the gene matches. CDR1 SNHLY and CDR2 FYNNEI come from the germline V gene. The CDR3 length is 17 residues. For the CDR3, the DNA is TGTGCCAGCATCGGGACTGGCGGGGGGAGCTCCTACAATGAGCAGTTCTTC. Translation: CASIGTGGGSSYNEQFF.

The CDR3 here is CASSLEGSAAGKFF. The CDR3 bases are TGTGCCAGCAGTTTAGAGGGGTCGGCGGCCGGGAAATTCTTT. The rearrangement links TRBV28 to TRBJ1-1; D may be TRBD1 (5 bases). The germline V gene encodes CDR1 MDHEN and CDR2 SYDVKM. Trimming removed 2 bases from V and 14 bases from J, with 21 bases in between. CDR3 length: 14 residues. Drawing the rest from reference TRBV28 and TRBJ1-1, the complete variable domain is DVKVTQSSRYLVKRTGEKVFLECVQDMDHENMFWYRQDPGLGLRLIYFSYDVKMKEKGDIPEGYSVSREKKERFSLILESASTNQTSMYLCASSLEGSAAGKFFGQGTRLTVV.

The J gene is TRBJ2-2, the V gene TRBV6-2 or TRBV6-3; D perhaps matches TRBD1 (6 bases). The CDR3 has 17 amino acids. Trimming shortened V by 5 bases and J by 1 base, and 17 bases separated the two germline ends. Germline-derived CDR1 and CDR2 are MNHEY and SVGEGT. This CDR3 is CASSAPRDTLNTGELFF. The CDR3 region has the DNA TGTGCCAGCAGTGCCCCCCGGGACACCCTGAACACCGGGGAGCTGTTTTTT.

The table lists this clonotype with a few counts. The V call is TRBV7-6, the J call TRBJ2-3, with 8 bases that match TRBD2. Losses at the gene ends were 3 bases for V and 4 bases for J; bases not matched to a gene: 6. The CDR3 sequence is 15 residues long. Germline CDR1 is SGHVS and CDR2 is FNYEAQ. The CDR3 is CASSFTGGGADTQYF. CDR3 sequence (DNA): TGTGCCAGCAGCTTTACGGGGGGGGGAGCAGATACGCAGTATTTT.

V is TRBV29-1 and J is TRBJ2-1, with 13 bases matching TRBD2. Germline values: CDR1 SQVTM, CDR2 ANQGSEA. This CDR3 contains 17 residues. The V segment lost 3 bases and the J segment 2 bases; nucleotides outside the gene matches: 7. CDR3 in DNA: TGCAGCGTTGATGGGACTAGCGGGGAACGGGCCTACAATGAGCAGTTCTTC. This encodes CSVDGTSGERAYNEQFF.

V and J are TRBV5-1 and TRBJ1-1, with D perhaps matching TRBD1 (5 bases). V was pared by 2 bases and J by 2 bases, with 10 bases between. The CDR3 extends over 14 amino acids. The germline CDR1 and CDR2 sequences are SGHRS and YFSETQ. The CDR3 sequence: CASSFRGENTEAFF. The DNA for the CDR3 is TGCGCCAGCAGCTTCCGGGGGGAAAACACTGAAGCTTTCTTT. Complete variable domain (other parts from reference TRBV5-1 and TRBJ1-1): KAGVTQTPRYLIKTRGQQVTLSCSPISGHRSVSWYQQTPGQGLQFLFEYFSETQRNKGNFPGRFSGRQFSNSRSEMNVSTLELGDSALYLCASSFRGENTEAFFGQGTRLTVV.

The V and J genes are TRBV6-2 or TRBV6-3 and TRBJ2-1; 9 positions match TRBD2. Germline CDR1 and CDR2: MNHEY and SVGEGT. The CDR3 runs 14 residues. J gave up 1 base and V 9 bases, and 4 bases lay outside the gene matches. The CDR3 here is CASQTSGSYNEQFF. The CDR3 region has the DNA TGTGCCAGTCAGACTAGCGGATCCTACAATGAGCAGTTCTTC.

The chain couples TRBV19 to TRBJ2-5; D remains unclear. V dropped 2 bases and J dropped 7 bases, with 11 bases sitting between them. Germline V gene data show CDR1 as LNHDA and CDR2 as SQIVND (reference sequence). The CDR3 extends over 13 amino acids. CDR3 amino acids: CASSITSAGTQYF. CDR3 nucleotides: TGTGCCAGTAGTATAACAAGCGCCGGGACCCAGTACTTC.

The table lists this clonotype with a few counts. V usage is TRBV15 and J usage is TRBJ2-7; 14 bases map to TRBD2. Germline V lookup: CDR1 LNHNV, CDR2 YYDKDF (reference sequence). This CDR3 region has 16 residues. The J segment lost 2 bases and the V segment lost 0 bases, leaving 0 bases of the junction unmatched. CDR3 residues: CATSRETSGGAYEQYF. Written as DNA, the CDR3 is TGTGCCACCAGCAGAGAGACTAGCGGGGGGGCCTACGAGCAGTACTTC.

The chain recombines TRBV6-1 with TRBJ2-6; D gene unclear. The V gene's germline CDR1 is MNHNS and CDR2 SASEGT. The V end lost 8 bases, the J end lost 0 bases, and 11 bases lay between the germline ends. The CDR3 covers 15 residues. CDR3 loop: CASGVISSGANVLTF. CDR3 nucleotide sequence: TGTGCCAGCGGCGTAATTAGCTCTGGGGCCAACGTCCTGACTTTC.

This clonotype came up many times. The rearrangement uses TRBV7-2 and TRBJ2-1; 11 nucleotides match TRBD2. The CDR3 contains 15 residues. V lost 5 bases and J lost 7; bases outside the gene matches: 7. Germline CDR1 reads SGHTA; CDR2 reads FQGNSA. CDR3 residues: CASSPLSGGANEQFF. CDR3 nucleotides: TGTGCCAGCAGCCCCCTTAGCGGGGGGGCAAATGAGCAGTTCTTC.

This clonotype has a handful of counts. The chain is built from TRBV6-2 or TRBV6-3 and TRBJ1-5; D may be TRBD1 (6 bases). Trimming took off 8 bases at V and 6 bases at J, with 23 bases between the two ends. CDR1 is MNHEY, CDR2 SVGEGT, per germline. The CDR3 runs 16 residues. CDR3 nucleotide sequence: TGTGCCAGCGGATCCTATCGCGGGGGGCGCGGTCAGCCCCAGCATTTT. Its translation is CASGSYRGGRGQPQHF.

CDR3 residues: CASSQPGRNYGYTF. The CDR3 DNA reads as TGCGCCAGCAGCCAACCGGGACGGAACTATGGCTACACCTTC. The chain has TRBV4-1 and TRBJ1-2; D is perhaps TRBD1 (5 bases). V was pared by 2 bases and J by 2 bases, with 9 bases between. The CDR3 extends over 14 amino acids. CDR1 and CDR2 from the germline V gene are MGHRA and YSYEKL.

The rearrangement uses TRBV12-3 or TRBV12-4 and TRBJ1-5; TRBD1 matches at 11 bases. The CDR3 extends over 15 amino acids. J lost 4 bases, V lost 7 bases, and 6 bases had no gene match. CDR3 sequence: CASTGRDRGNQPQHF. The DNA of the CDR3 is TGTGCCAGCACCGGGAGGGACAGGGGGAATCAGCCCCAGCATTTT.

This clonotype was detected ten times or more. The chain's CDR3 is CARWSGGAQETQYF. The CDR3, as DNA: TGTGCCAGGTGGAGCGGGGGGGCCCAGGAGACCCAGTACTTC. V and J are TRBV7-3 and TRBJ2-5; 10 positions agree with TRBD2. The germline CDR1 and CDR2 sequences are SGHTA and FQGTGA. Trimming took 9 bases from V and 5 from J; bases not matched to a gene: 9. This CDR3 is built from 14 residues.

This clonotype was counted only a few times. The chain carries TRBV7-9 and TRBJ2-1, with no clear D. The CDR3 has 14 residues. Trimming pared 4 bases from V and 7 bases from J, leaving 14 bases between. Germline lookup yields CDR1 SEHNR and CDR2 FQNEAQ (reference sequence). The chain's CDR3 is CASSSPSRGNEQFF. CDR3 nucleotides: TGTGCCAGCAGCTCCCCCTCCCGAGGAAATGAGCAGTTCTTC.

As concerns this clonotype: This may come from a read error, since a much larger clone is one base off. The V gene is TRBV7-2, the J gene TRBJ2-7; D unclear. The V gene lost 4 bases and the J gene lost 4 bases, with 14 bases spanning the gap. Germline loops: CDR1 SGHTA, CDR2 FQGNSA. The CDR3 is 14 amino acids. This CDR3 reads CTSSSTLAGYEQYF. CDR3 DNA sequence: TGTACCAGCAGCTCGACCTTAGCTGGGTACGAGCAGTACTTC.

This clonotype was detected a few times. The rearrangement joins TRBV12-3 or TRBV12-4 to TRBJ2-1; D remains ambiguous. The CDR3 extends over 13 amino acids. V dropped 5 bases and J dropped 7 bases, with 12 bases sitting between them. DNA for the CDR3: TGTGCCAGCAGTCCATCGACGGTAAATGAGCAGTTCTTC. This gives the protein CASSPSTVNEQFF.

This clonotype has a count of ten or more. The V gene is TRBV12-3 or TRBV12-4, the J gene TRBJ1-1, with TRBD1 as a possible D gene (5 bases). V lost 6 bases, J lost 10 bases, and 21 bases lay in between. The CDR3 sequence is 14 residues long. The CDR3, as DNA: TGTGCCAGCAGATGGGGGACCAACCCAGTCACAGCTTTCTTT. Its protein product is CASRWGTNPVTAFF.

This chain joins TRBV3-1 and TRBJ2-2; perhaps TRBD1 as D (6 bases). This CDR3 comprises 15 residues. Trimming left V 3 bases short and J 2 bases short, with 10 bases between. The germline CDR1 and CDR2 sequences are LGHDT and YNNKEL (reference sequence). The CDR3 loop is CASSHVGANTGELFF. The CDR3 bases are TGTGCCAGCAGCCACGTGGGGGCCAACACCGGGGAGCTGTTTTTT.

This clonotype was seen repeatedly, ten times or more. The chain couples TRBV7-6 to TRBJ1-1, with D maybe TRBD1 (5 bases). The CDR3 length is 14 residues. Trimming took off 3 bases at V and 4 bases at J, with 12 bases between the two ends. The germline gives CDR1 SGHVS, CDR2 FNYEAQ. CDR3 sequence (DNA): TGTGCCAGCAGCTTTAGTCCGGGGGGCACTGAAGCTTTCTTT. This gives the protein CASSFSPGGTEAFF.

This clonotype was observed a handful of times. The chain couples TRBV27 to TRBJ2-7, with 15 bases matching TRBD2. Germline loops: CDR1 MNHEY, CDR2 SMNVEV (reference sequence). V dropped 5 bases and J dropped 2; count of bases not matched to a gene: 10. This CDR3 comprises 18 residues. The CDR3 loop is CASSDSPGLAGGTYEQYF. CDR3 bases: TGTGCCAGCAGTGACTCTCCGGGACTAGCGGGGGGTACCTACGAGCAGTACTTC.

This rearrangement joins TRBV15 to TRBJ1-1, with D possibly matching TRBD1 (5 bases). CDR3 length: 15 amino acids. From germline, CDR1 is LNHNV and CDR2 YYDKDF (reference sequence). The germline V and J ends were trimmed by 5 bases and 2 bases, with 15 bases remaining between them. The CDR3: CATSVGRDANTEAFF. CDR3 coding DNA: TGTGCCACCAGCGTGGGACGGGACGCAAACACTGAAGCTTTCTTT.

This clonotype was seen repeatedly, ten times or more. The J gene is TRBJ2-3, the V gene TRBV7-8, with 10 nucleotides matching TRBD2. The CDR3 runs 17 residues. Germline V gives CDR1 SGHVS, CDR2 FQNEAQ. With 3 bases clipped from V and 6 bases from J, the junction kept 12 bases outside the gene matches. CDR3 coding DNA: TGTGCCAGCAGCTTTTCGCTAGCGGGGGACCCGCGGGATACGCAGTATTTT. Translated: CASSFSLAGDPRDTQYF.